The 23 T cell receptor beta chains below all came from one sample that was sequenced in a study of spatial heterogeneity in lung cancer. Noted time point: blood at routine non-recurrence follow-up after resection. From tumor, nontumor lung or frozen PBMC, whole RNA was taken unsorted for sequencing. TCRdb processed the 5' RACE reads anew with MiXCR; each CDR3 protein has one entry. This sample has 25,000 to 30,000 distinct CDR3 sequences, with 4.5% to 7.5% found just once. Sequenced here: PBMCs, sampled at follow-up. Receptors were obtained from a male donor with early-stage non-small cell lung cancer.

This clonotype came up many times. The CDR3 here is CASSLDRGGVTEAFF. CDR3 DNA sequence: TGTGCCAGCAGCTTAGACAGGGGAGGAGTCACTGAAGCTTTCTTT. The chain uses TRBV7-3 and TRBJ1-1, with TRBD1 matching 8 bases. The germline V gene encodes CDR1 SGHTA and CDR2 FQGTGA. The CDR3 runs 15 residues. After removal of 2 bases from V and 4 bases from J, the junction contained 6 bases not matched to a gene.

This clonotype was seen ten or more times. J is TRBJ2-2 and V is TRBV7-2; D gene ambiguous. Germline CDR1 is SGHTA and CDR2 is FQGNSA. This CDR3 spans 14 amino acids. V lost 6 bases, J lost 0 bases, and 8 bases lay in between. CDR3 amino acids: CASRKPPNTGELFF. The CDR3 coding sequence is TGTGCCAGCAGGAAACCCCCGAACACCGGGGAGCTGTTTTTT. Looking up the rest from reference TRBV7-2 and TRBJ2-2 gives the full variable domain: GAGVSQSPSNKVTEKGKDVELRCDPISGHTALYWYRQSLGQGLEFLIYFQGNSAPDKSGLPSDRFSAERTGGSVSTLTIQRTQQEDSAVYLCASRKPPNTGELFFGEGSRLTVL.

The V and J genes are TRBV11-3 and TRBJ2-1, with a weak D call TRBD1 (6 bases). This CDR3 spans 14 amino acids. Trimming removed 3 bases from V and 4 bases from J, with 10 bases in between. CDR1 is SGHNT and CDR2 is YENEEA in the germline V gene. CDR3 DNA: TGTGCCAGCAGCTTGACAGGCCTGTACAATGAGCAGTTCTTC. This codes for CASSLTGLYNEQFF.

This clonotype has at least ten counts. V and J are TRBV20-1 and TRBJ1-6, with a weak D call TRBD1 (6 bases). Germline CDR1 is DFQATT and CDR2 is SNEGSKA (reference sequence). This CDR3 has 14 residues. V was clipped by 3 bases and J by 13 bases, with 19 bases between them. The CDR3 DNA reads TGCAGTGCTAGGACGGACAGTGCCCCAGGTCCCCTCCACTTT. Translating it yields CSARTDSAPGPLHF.

This clonotype has at least ten counts. This chain connects TRBV6-5 to TRBJ1-6, with TRBD1 matching 7 bases. CDR3 size: 14 residues. V lost 2 bases and J lost 10; bases outside the gene matches: 5. Germline-derived CDR1 and CDR2 are MNHEY and SVGAGI. The CDR3 bases are TGTGCCAGCAGTTACCGGGGACAGATCTCACCCCTCCACTTT. Translation: CASSYRGQISPLHF.

This clonotype occurred many times. This chain connects TRBV5-6 to TRBJ2-7; 7 positions agree with TRBD1. Germline CDR1 reads SGHDT; CDR2 reads YYEEEE. This CDR3 is 14 amino acids long. V lost 2 bases to trimming and J lost 6 bases; unmatched junction nucleotides: 8. The CDR3 coding sequence is TGTGCCAGCAGCTTCGACAGGGTCCCCTCCGAGCAGTACTTC. Translating it yields CASSFDRVPSEQYF. Full variable domain (remainder filled in from reference TRBV5-6 and TRBJ2-7): DAGVTQSPTHLIKTRGQQVTLRCSPKSGHDTVSWYQQALGQGPQFIFQYYEEEERQRGNFPDRFSGHQFPNYSSELNVNALLLGDSALYLCASSFDRVPSEQYFGPGTRLTVT.

The chain has TRBV3-1 and TRBJ2-1; D perhaps matches TRBD2 (6 bases). In germline, CDR1 is LGHDT, CDR2 YNNKEL (reference sequence). V lost 0 bases and J 1 base, leaving 10 bases between the germline ends. CDR3 length: 16 amino acids. The CDR3 here is CASSQESGVSYNEQFF. The CDR3 region has the DNA TGTGCCAGCAGCCAAGAATCGGGGGTATCCTACAATGAGCAGTTCTTC.

This clonotype was counted only a few times. V gene TRBV6-2 or TRBV6-3 combines with J gene TRBJ2-7; tentatively, D is TRBD1 (6 bases). Deletions cut 5 bases from V and 7 bases from J, with 15 bases between. CDR3 size: 13 residues. The germline V gene has CDR1 MNHEY and CDR2 SVGEGT. Here the CDR3 DNA reads TGTGCCAGCAGTAACAACAGGGATAGGGAGCAGTACTTC. Translating gives CASSNNRDREQYF.

This clonotype was seen more than once but under ten times. J is TRBJ2-3 and V is TRBV6-5; TRBD1 aligns across 8 bases. The CDR3 is made up of 13 amino acids. The V gene end was trimmed by 6 bases and the J gene end by 4 bases; junction bases not matched to a gene: 3. Per germline, CDR1 MNHEY and CDR2 SVGAGI. In nucleotides, the CDR3 is TGTGCCAGCAGCCGGACAGGGTCAGATACGCAGTATTTT. Its translation is CASSRTGSDTQYF.

This clonotype has just a few counts. The chain couples TRBV6-2 or TRBV6-3 to TRBJ2-1; D gene uncertain. The CDR3 contains 15 residues. Trimming stripped 6 bases from V and 2 bases from J, with 14 bases between. CDR1 and CDR2 from the germline V gene are MNHEY and SVGEGT. CDR3 residues: CASSQFLSPYNEQFF. The CDR3 DNA sequence: TGTGCCAGCAGCCAGTTCCTCTCCCCCTACAATGAGCAGTTCTTC.

This clonotype was found once. The gene calls are TRBV6-1 and TRBJ1-1; 12 nucleotides agree with TRBD1. This CDR3 has 17 residues. CDR1 is MNHNS, CDR2 SASEGT, per germline. V was clipped by 2 bases and J by 0 bases; unmatched bases: 4. The chain's CDR3 is CASSEWGQGALNTEAFF. Here the CDR3 DNA reads TGTGCCAGCAGTGAATGGGGACAGGGGGCCCTGAACACTGAAGCTTTCTTT.

This clonotype was recorded at least ten times. The rearrangement uses TRBV27 and TRBJ1-1; perhaps TRBD1 as D (6 bases). V lost 0 bases to trimming and J lost 4 bases, with 12 bases between them. This CDR3 is built from 15 residues. CDR1 is MNHEY, CDR2 SMNVEV, per germline (reference sequence). CDR3 residues: CASSLSGGGITEAFF. CDR3 coding DNA: TGTGCCAGCAGTTTATCGGGGGGCGGAATCACTGAAGCTTTCTTT.

This clonotype was detected many times. In nucleotides, the CDR3 is TGTGCCAGCAGTTCAGGAGGGGTAGGTTCCGTATCTGAAAAACTGTTTTTT. As protein: CASSSGGVGSVSEKLFF. V usage is TRBV27 and J usage is TRBJ1-4, with D maybe TRBD1 (5 bases). CDR3 length: 17 residues. The germline V and J ends were trimmed by 4 bases and 7 bases, with 22 bases remaining between them. The germline V gene encodes CDR1 MNHEY and CDR2 SMNVEV (reference sequence).

This chain uses TRBV6-1 with TRBJ2-3, with 9 positions matching TRBD1. The ends lost 8 bases at V and 5 bases at J; junction bases unmatched: 5. Germline V gene sequence: CDR1 MNHNS, CDR2 SASEGT. The CDR3 has 13 amino acids. DNA for the CDR3: TGTGCCAGCTCGGGACAGGGTCAAGATACGCAGTATTTT. Its protein is CASSGQGQDTQYF.

This clonotype was seen ten or more times. CDR3 nucleotide sequence: TGTGCCAGCAGTTTATCCCTAGCGGGAGTTTACGAGCAGTACGTC. This gives the protein CASSLSLAGVYEQYV. The genes are TRBV28 and TRBJ2-7; TRBD2 matches at 10 bases. In germline, CDR1 is MDHEN, CDR2 SYDVKM. V was pared by 1 base and J by 4 bases, with 4 bases of the junction left unmatched. This CDR3 spans 15 amino acids.

This clonotype was seen a handful of times. V and J are TRBV20-1 and TRBJ2-7; 10 nucleotides match TRBD1. The V gene's germline CDR1 is DFQATT and CDR2 SNEGSKA (reference sequence). The trim removed 5 bases at V and 3 bases at J, leaving 4 bases unmatched. This CDR3 spans 13 amino acids. DNA for the CDR3: TGCAGTGCTTCTCGGGACAGGGGCTACGAGCAGTACTTC. Protein product: CSASRDRGYEQYF.

In this sample, this clonotype turned up many times. The chain couples TRBV14 to TRBJ2-5; D could derive from TRBD1 or TRBD2 (5 bases each). The CDR3 is 15 residues long. V was shortened by 3 bases and J by 5 bases, with 16 bases between the two germline ends. The germline CDR1 and CDR2 sequences are SGHDN and FVKESK. The DNA for the CDR3 is TGTGCCAGCAGCCATGATCCAGGGAGTATGGAGACCCAGTACTTC. As protein: CASSHDPGSMETQYF.

This clonotype was counted between two and nine times. The chain is built from TRBV7-2 and TRBJ1-6; the match to TRBD1 covers 10 bases. Looked up from germline, CDR1 is SGHTA and CDR2 is FQGNSA. Losses at the gene ends were 8 bases for V and 10 bases for J; bases not matched to a gene: 14. CDR3 size: 16 residues. The CDR3 DNA reads as TGTGCCAGCGTCGACCCACCGGGACAGGGGAGATCACCCCTCCACTTT. This encodes CASVDPPGQGRSPLHF. The entire variable domain, with the rest obtained from reference TRBV7-2 and TRBJ1-6, is as follows: GAGVSQSPSNKVTEKGKDVELRCDPISGHTALYWYRQSLGQGLEFLIYFQGNSAPDKSGLPSDRFSAERTGGSVSTLTIQRTQQEDSAVYLCASVDPPGQGRSPLHFGNGTRLTVT.

J is TRBJ2-7 and V is TRBV20-1; 7 bases are shared with TRBD1. There are 13 residues in the CDR3. Germline assignment: CDR1 DFQATT and CDR2 SNEGSKA (reference sequence). V shed 1 base, J shed 5 bases, and the junction held 5 bases outside the gene matches. The CDR3 sequence is CSARGQTGHEQYF. The CDR3 DNA follows: TGCAGTGCTAGAGGTCAGACAGGGCACGAGCAGTACTTC.

The chain combines TRBV6-2 or TRBV6-3 with TRBJ2-7, with a tentative D call TRBD1 (5 bases). The germline gives CDR1 MNHEY, CDR2 SVGEGT. The CDR3 spans 18 residues. Trimming left V 2 bases short and J 0 bases short, with 20 bases between. CDR3 DNA sequence: TGTGCCAGCAGTTACGTATCAGGGCGGCCCCGAAGCTCCTACGAGCAGTACTTC. This sequence encodes CASSYVSGRPRSSYEQYF.

This clonotype was observed at least ten times. The chain combines TRBV29-1 with TRBJ1-2; D is perhaps TRBD1 (5 bases). Germline CDR1 reads SQVTM; CDR2 reads ANQGSEA. The CDR3 length is 13 residues. V lost 0 bases and J lost 4, with 9 bases in between. CDR3 loop: CSVEDHRSYGYTF. CDR3 DNA: TGCAGCGTTGAAGATCACAGGAGCTATGGCTACACCTTC.

This clonotype was seen once. A much larger clone lies a single base off, so this may be a read error. The chain combines TRBV29-1 with TRBJ2-3, with D perhaps TRBD1 (6 bases). CDR1 is SQVTM and CDR2 is ANQGSEA in the germline V gene. There are 14 residues in the CDR3. The CDR3 sequence: CSSLGAGAGDTQYF. The CDR3 bases are TGCAGTTCTCTCGGGGCAGGGGCCGGAGATACGCAGTATTTT.

J is TRBJ1-6 and V is TRBV6-1; 7 bases align to TRBD1. Germline loops: CDR1 MNHNS, CDR2 SASEGT. The CDR3 covers 13 residues. V trimming: 6 bases; J trimming: 9 bases; junction bases outside the gene matches: 5. The CDR3 DNA sequence: TGTGCCAGCAGCCGAGGACAGGCTTCACCCCTCCACTTT. The encoded protein is CASSRGQASPLHF.